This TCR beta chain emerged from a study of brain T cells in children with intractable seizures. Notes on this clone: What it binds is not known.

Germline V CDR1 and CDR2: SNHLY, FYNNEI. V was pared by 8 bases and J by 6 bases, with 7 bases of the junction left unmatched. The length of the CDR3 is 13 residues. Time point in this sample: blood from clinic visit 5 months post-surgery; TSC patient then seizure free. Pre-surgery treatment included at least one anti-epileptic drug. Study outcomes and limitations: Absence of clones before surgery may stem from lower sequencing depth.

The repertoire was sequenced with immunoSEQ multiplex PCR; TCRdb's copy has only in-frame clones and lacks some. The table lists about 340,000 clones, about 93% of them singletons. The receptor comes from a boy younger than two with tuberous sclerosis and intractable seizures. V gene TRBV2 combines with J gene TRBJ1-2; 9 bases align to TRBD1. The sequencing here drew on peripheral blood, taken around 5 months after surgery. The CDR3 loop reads CASVGTGKDGYTF. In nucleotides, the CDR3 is TGTGCCAGCGTGGGGACAGGGAAGGATGGCTACACCTTC.